The clone carrying this T cell receptor beta chain was seen only a few times. Its specificity is not known. These data are taken from a study of T cell repertoires in cytomegalovirus infection. Study in general: CMV epitopes in the study were HLA-C-restricted (recently identified) and HLA-B-restricted (well studied). Both a matching HLA type and CMV infection were indicated by public TCR beta signatures.

Each CDR3 protein is one row after TCRdb ran MiXCR on the reads. The table lists hundreds of thousands of distinct CDR3 sequences, roughly a third of them singletons. Study-wide results and limits: Dominant in the ex vivo response were TCR beta clonotypes restricted by HLA-C and specific for CMV.

The CDR3 sequence is 19 residues long. With 0 bases clipped from V and 4 bases from J, the junction kept 11 bases outside the gene matches. The V gene's germline CDR1 is LGHNA and CDR2 YSLEER. This TCR came from a human donor in good health (CMV status not recorded). Some clones in this sample may be carry-over from other donors' samples. The V call is TRBV4-3, the J call TRBJ2-1, with TRBD2 matching over 11 bases. The sequenced sample was cultured PBMCs, obtained from culture after CMV antigen stimulation. The CDR3 DNA reads TGCGCCAGCAGCCAAGATACCCGGGTCATAGCGGGAGGGTACAATGAGCAGTTCTTC. As protein: CASSQDTRVIAGGYNEQFF.